This T cell receptor beta chain was sequenced during a study of CXCR3-negative and CXCR3-positive naive CD8 T cells. Turning to this clonotype: Its cognate antigen is unknown.

Findings of the study overall: Memory CD8+ cells showed much lower diversity, while both naive subsets were comparably high. CXCR3-positive naive cells carried more hydrophobic TRB CDR3s than CXCR3-negative naive cells did.

Triplicates of 250,000 to 350,000 cells were sorted from each CD8+ T cell subset. The CDR3 length is 17 residues. The germline V gene has CDR1 SQVTM and CDR2 ANQGSEA. All TRB cDNA libraries came from 5' RACE performed with UMI labels. TCRdb re-called the 5' RACE reads and gives one entry per CDR3 protein, without DNA. This sample's table has tens of thousands of distinct CDR3 sequences. This receptor was identified in a human donor in good health. Some clones in this sample may be carry-over from other donors' samples. Material: naive CXCR3+ CD8+ T cells from blood. This sample's subset: CD45RO-CCR7+CD27+CD95- naive CD8+ T cells expressing CXCR3 (TNR3+). The rearrangement links TRBV29-1 to TRBJ2-6; TCRdb's D gene call, TRBD1, goes unchecked for lack of DNA. The CDR3 here is CSVGETDRASGANVLTF.